This TCR beta chain is from a study of cytomegalovirus exposure and HLA in healthy donors. Likely unrecorded immune exposures existed in these nominally healthy donors. The study, taken as a whole, reports: Presence/absence analyses assumed roughly uniform sequencing depth across donors, which may not hold.

The PCR employed 60 Vbeta primers together with 13 Jbeta primers. Original processing methods: Unique TCR beta chains totaled some 81 million in a later count, with around 12 million of them shared. TCRdb's table, derived via immunoSEQ multiplex PCR, lists solely in-frame clones and lacks some. Clone size and V and J calls were adopted from that table, with D and trimming inferred from the DNA. The sample lists 60,000 or so clones, 89% occurring once. In regard to this clone: Antigen unknown.

Germline V lookup: CDR1 SGHAT, CDR2 FQNNGV. The CDR3 runs 13 residues. V was clipped by 5 bases and J by 5 bases, with 12 bases between them. Sequencing was carried out using PBMCs. This TCR was sampled from a man aged 25 to 45 in good health and CMV-seropositive. J is TRBJ1-1 and V is TRBV11-2; D ambiguous. The CDR3: CASSVSGETEAFF. The CDR3 nucleotides read TGTGCCAGCAGCGTATCCGGGGAAACTGAAGCTTTCTTT.